The 8 T cell receptor beta chains listed next were all sequenced from one sample in a study of CD8 T cells in Susac syndrome. RNA was extracted with the RNeasy kit, and a quantity of about 0.45 to 1 ug was reverse transcribed using random hexamers. In TCRdb, the immunoSEQ multiplex PCR reads were re-called with MiXCR into one record per CDR3 protein. The sample holds about 120,000 distinct CDR3 sequences, just under 95% seen once. Sequencing was performed on CD8+ T cells from PBMCs. Receptors originate from a human donor in good health.

The V gene is TRBV5-1, the J gene TRBJ2-7, with 7 bases matching TRBD2. The V and J ends lost 4 bases and 3 bases, in that order; junction bases with no gene match: 10. The CDR3 is 15 residues long. Germline V lookup: CDR1 SGHRS, CDR2 YFSETQ. CDR3 nucleotides: TGCGCCAGCAGCCCAGGGAGCGGGAAATTCTACGAGCAGTACTTC. It translates to CASSPGSGKFYEQYF.

This clonotype was observed a single time. The rearrangement uses TRBV5-4 and TRBJ1-1; 8 positions match TRBD1. Germline V gives CDR1 SGHNT, CDR2 YYREEE (reference sequence). This CDR3 has 16 residues. V dropped 4 bases and J dropped 5; count of bases not matched to a gene: 13. CDR3: CASSQTPEDRETEAFF. DNA for the CDR3: TGTGCCAGCAGCCAAACGCCGGAGGACAGGGAAACTGAAGCTTTCTTT.

The CDR3: CASSVAVNENTGELFF. CDR3 DNA sequence: TGTGCCAGCAGCGTAGCGGTGAATGAGAACACCGGGGAGCTGTTTTTT. The chain is built from TRBV9 and TRBJ2-2; D gene ambiguous. With 0 bases removed from V and 1 base from J, the gap between germline ends came to 10 bases. The CDR3 runs to 16 residues. In germline, CDR1 is SGDLS, CDR2 YYNGEE.

The chain combines TRBV6-8 with TRBJ1-1; D is possibly TRBD1 (6 bases). CDR1 and CDR2 (germline): MNHGY, SAAAGT. V dropped 11 bases and J dropped 6 bases, with 22 bases sitting between them. The CDR3 runs to 14 residues. The chain's CDR3 is CARGQRSLGPEAFF. CDR3 in DNA: TGTGCCCGCGGACAGAGGAGTCTGGGGCCTGAAGCTTTCTTT.

The table lists this clonotype with a count of one. This chain joins TRBV23-1 and TRBJ2-7; 12 nucleotides line up with TRBD2. TRBV23-1 belongs to the ORF category, with a function that is uncertain. CDR3 size: 16 residues. Unmatched junction bases numbered 8, after V lost 6 bases and J lost 2 bases. Written as DNA, the CDR3 is TGCGCCAGCAGACCGACTAGCGGGAGAGCACCCTACGAGCAGTACTTC. It encodes CASRPTSGRAPYEQYF.

The genes are TRBV20-1 and TRBJ2-7, with a possible D match to TRBD1 (6 bases). The CDR3 totals 13 residues. The germline V gene has CDR1 DFQATT and CDR2 SNEGSKA (reference sequence). Deletions cut 5 bases from V and 5 bases from J, with 16 bases between. In DNA, the CDR3 is TGCAGTGCTGCACCTTCAGGGGACAACGAGCAGTACTTC. This sequence encodes CSAAPSGDNEQYF.

V gene TRBV7-8 combines with J gene TRBJ1-2; D gene unclear. Germline CDR1 SGHVS, CDR2 FQNEAQ. The CDR3 is made up of 15 amino acids. Trimming cost V 6 bases and J 7 bases, with 21 bases left between them. The CDR3: CASSRAFGEKSGYTF. CDR3 nucleotide sequence: TGTGCCAGCAGTAGGGCGTTCGGGGAGAAGAGTGGCTACACCTTC.

This clonotype occurred once. The chain links TRBV14 to TRBJ2-5; 7 positions agree with TRBD2. This CDR3 is 13 amino acids long. Germline V gene lookup returns CDR1 SGHDN and CDR2 FVKESK. V shed 0 bases, J shed 7 bases, and the junction held 2 bases outside the gene matches. The CDR3 bases are TGTGCCAGCAGCCAAGATAGGGAGGGGACCCAGTACTTC. Its translation: CASSQDREGTQYF.